The clone carrying this T cell receptor beta chain turned up a few times. Its antigen is as yet unknown. The data derive from a study of blood T cells in healthy people across ages. Then a second PCR, running roughly 6 to 11 cycles, was carried out with a sample-barcoded 5' primer and a J-beta primer mix. TCRdb re-called the 5' RACE reads through MiXCR, storing one row per CDR3 protein. The table lists hundreds of thousands of distinct CDR3 sequences, approximately 30% of them singletons, with approximately 14% in the top ten. The donors, aged 6 to 90, were healthy Caucasians from Russia. There were at least 6 micrograms of total RNA extracted from every sample. CDR3 length equals 15 residues. V dropped 2 bases and J dropped 3; count of bases not matched to a gene: 4. Per the germline V gene, CDR1 is SGHRS and CDR2 is YFSETQ. Study-level results: Without sorted subsets, naive and antigen-experienced compartments could not be conclusively compared. Donors of long life had a larger count of naive CD4+ cells and greater diversity than aged donors.

Sequencing was done on a sample of blood. This rearrangement joins TRBV5-1 to TRBJ2-7, with 11 bases that match TRBD2. The receptor's source is a woman aged 80 or over in good health. The CDR3 protein is CASSFRLAGNYEQYF. The CDR3 DNA reads TGCGCCAGCAGCTTCCGACTAGCGGGGAACTACGAGCAGTACTTC. The whole variable domain, remainder taken from reference TRBV5-1 and TRBJ2-7, is KAGVTQTPRYLIKTRGQQVTLSCSPISGHRSVSWYQQTPGQGLQFLFEYFSETQRNKGNFPGRFSGRQFSNSRSEMNVSTLELGDSALYLCASSFRLAGNYEQYFGPGTRLTVT.